The 14 T cell receptor beta chains below were found in one sample sequenced in a study of blood T cells in healthy people across ages. The authors ran a second PCR of about 7 to 11 cycles using a sample-barcoded 5' primer and a J-beta primer mix. TCRdb passed the 5' RACE reads through MiXCR, listing each CDR3 protein once. This sample has approximately 800,000 distinct CDR3 sequences; 53% occur once, and the top ten carry 41%. The sample comprised blood. Receptors were obtained from an elderly man in good health.

This clonotype was seen a handful of times. The rearrangement uses TRBV2 and TRBJ2-3; D is possibly TRBD2 (5 bases). With 10 bases removed from V and 5 bases from J, the gap between germline ends came to 19 bases. CDR3 length: 14 amino acids. From germline, CDR1 is SNHLY and CDR2 FYNNEI. As DNA, the CDR3 is TGTGCCACCACCAAAGAGGACTCCCAAGATACGCAGTATTTT. Residues: CATTKEDSQDTQYF.

The chain joins TRBV12-3 or TRBV12-4 to TRBJ2-2; 7 bases line up with TRBD2. The CDR3 runs to 16 residues. With 6 bases clipped from V and 3 bases from J, the junction kept 10 bases outside the gene matches. This CDR3 reads CASSLNGAGDTGELFF. CDR3 DNA: TGTGCCAGCAGCTTAAACGGGGCGGGGGACACCGGGGAGCTGTTTTTT.

The chain has TRBV20-1 and TRBJ2-5; D may be TRBD1 (5 bases). The CDR3 contains 13 residues. Germline assignment: CDR1 DFQATT and CDR2 SNEGSKA (reference sequence). V was cut by 1 base and J by 1 base, with 7 bases left in between. The CDR3 sequence is CSARGRVQETQYF. The CDR3 DNA follows: TGCAGTGCTAGAGGCAGGGTCCAAGAGACCCAGTACTTC.

For the CDR3, the DNA is TGTGCGGCGGGGGGGCTTCTGTCCTACGAGCAGTACTTC. Translated: CAAGGLLSYEQYF. The V gene is TRBV6-1, the J gene TRBJ2-7; 9 bases line up with TRBD2. Germline loops: CDR1 MNHNS, CDR2 SASEGT. The CDR3 contains 13 residues.

This clonotype was seen more than once but under ten times. The chain has TRBV2 and TRBJ1-2; a weak D match, TRBD1 (6 bases). The CDR3 totals 13 residues. In germline, CDR1 is SNHLY, CDR2 FYNNEI. With 3 bases removed from V and 4 bases from J, the gap between germline ends came to 9 bases. The CDR3, as DNA: TGTGCCAGCAGTGAGAAACAGGGCTATGGCTACACCTTC. Protein: CASSEKQGYGYTF.

This clonotype turned up a few times. The V and J genes are TRBV7-2 and TRBJ2-5, with D uncertain. The length of the CDR3 is 14 residues. Per germline, CDR1 SGHTA and CDR2 FQGNSA. V was shortened by 5 bases and J by 4 bases, with 14 bases between the two germline ends. The CDR3 sequence: CASSPARAGETQYF. The CDR3, as DNA: TGTGCCAGCAGCCCCGCCCGGGCAGGAGAGACCCAGTACTTC.

The rearrangement joins TRBV4-2 to TRBJ2-7; unclear D gene. From germline, CDR1 is LGHNA and CDR2 YNFKEQ. The CDR3 totals 13 residues. Trimming took 3 bases from V and 7 from J, leaving 13 bases between them. The CDR3 protein is CASSQLGSNEQYF. CDR3 nucleotide sequence: TGTGCCAGCAGCCAGTTGGGCTCAAATGAGCAGTACTTC.

The chain couples TRBV20-1 to TRBJ1-6; D gene unclear. The V end lost 5 bases, the J end lost 2 bases, and 13 bases lay between the germline ends. The CDR3 contains 15 residues. Germline V CDR1 and CDR2: DFQATT, SNEGSKA (reference sequence). CDR3 DNA: TGCAGTGCTTCGACGGGGTTTGCCTATAATTCACCCCTCCACTTT. The encoded protein is CSASTGFAYNSPLHF.

CDR3 protein: CASSFLYPQGETQYF. The CDR3 nucleotides read TGTGCCAGCAGCTTTCTGTATCCACAGGGAGAGACCCAGTACTTC. The chain uses TRBV5-5 and TRBJ2-5, with D possibly TRBD1 on 6 matching bases. This CDR3 comprises 15 residues. V was shortened by 2 bases and J by 4 bases, with 15 bases between the two germline ends. CDR1 SGHKS and CDR2 YYEKEE come from the germline V gene (reference sequence).

The sample holds a few counts of this clonotype. The V gene is TRBV20-1, the J gene TRBJ2-1, with unresolved D. The CDR3 spans 12 residues. V was clipped by 6 bases and J by 6 bases, with 12 bases between them. Per the germline V gene, CDR1 is DFQATT and CDR2 is SNEGSKA (reference sequence). CDR3 sequence: CSAPPTGNEQFF. In DNA form, the CDR3 reads TGCAGTGCACCCCCGACTGGCAATGAGCAGTTCTTC.

The chain carries TRBV20-1 and TRBJ2-5, with D maybe TRBD2 (7 bases). The germline V gene encodes CDR1 DFQATT and CDR2 SNEGSKA (reference sequence). Trimming cost V 1 base and J 11 bases, with 23 bases left between them. The CDR3 has 15 amino acids. For the CDR3, the DNA is TGCAGTGCTAGAGTTACGGGGGGCGTGCAGTTGGAGCAGTACTTC. Translating gives CSARVTGGVQLEQYF.

CDR3 protein: CASSVGPGVSSHEQFF. CDR3 in DNA: TGTGCCAGCAGCGTAGGACCGGGAGTAAGCTCCCATGAGCAGTTCTTC. J is TRBJ2-1 and V is TRBV9; D is perhaps TRBD2 (6 bases). V was shortened by 0 bases and J by 8 bases, with 18 bases between the two germline ends. Germline-derived CDR1 and CDR2 are SGDLS and YYNGEE. This CDR3 comprises 16 residues.

The genes are TRBV7-2 and TRBJ2-1; a weak D match, TRBD2 (5 bases). This CDR3 has 13 residues. CDR1 and CDR2 from the germline V gene are SGHTA and FQGNSA. V dropped 7 bases and J dropped 4 bases, with 11 bases sitting between them. The CDR3 DNA reads as TGTGCCAGCAACCAGGACTCTTACAATGAGCAGTTCTTC. This codes for CASNQDSYNEQFF.

The gene calls are TRBV12-3 or TRBV12-4 and TRBJ2-5, with 7 bases that match TRBD1. The CDR3 spans 15 residues. J was trimmed by 11 bases and V by 5 bases; bases with no gene match: 17. In DNA, the CDR3 is TGTGCCAGCAGTATTTCAGGACAGGTCGGTTGGGGTCAGTACTTC. This gives the protein CASSISGQVGWGQYF.